This TCR beta chain was documented in a study of T cell responses to AZD1222 COVID-19 vaccine. About the study: Recipients boosted at about 4 weeks or about 12 weeks are pooled. Study results and limitations: The study identified only five or six AZD1222 recipients as seropositive at baseline. The donor cohort was predominantly white British with a female majority, and clonal diversity may have been underestimated.

Unmatched junction bases numbered 13, after V lost 4 bases and J lost 0 bases. Germline V CDR1 and CDR2: SGHTA, FQGTGA. This CDR3 is 19 amino acids long. Turning to this clone: Its antigen is not known.

The repertoire was sequenced with immunoSEQ multiplex PCR; TCRdb's copy has only in-frame clones and lacks some. The profile shows over 100,000 clones, approximately 86% of them singletons. The starting material was peripheral blood, obtained on day 0 of AZD1222 vaccination. This sequence joins TRBV7-3 and TRBJ2-1; 9 nucleotides match TRBD2. The source is an adult in good health. The CDR3 spells CASSSEGLSGRSSYNEQFF. CDR3 bases: TGTGCCAGCAGCTCCGAAGGACTAAGCGGGAGGAGCTCCTACAATGAGCAGTTCTTC.